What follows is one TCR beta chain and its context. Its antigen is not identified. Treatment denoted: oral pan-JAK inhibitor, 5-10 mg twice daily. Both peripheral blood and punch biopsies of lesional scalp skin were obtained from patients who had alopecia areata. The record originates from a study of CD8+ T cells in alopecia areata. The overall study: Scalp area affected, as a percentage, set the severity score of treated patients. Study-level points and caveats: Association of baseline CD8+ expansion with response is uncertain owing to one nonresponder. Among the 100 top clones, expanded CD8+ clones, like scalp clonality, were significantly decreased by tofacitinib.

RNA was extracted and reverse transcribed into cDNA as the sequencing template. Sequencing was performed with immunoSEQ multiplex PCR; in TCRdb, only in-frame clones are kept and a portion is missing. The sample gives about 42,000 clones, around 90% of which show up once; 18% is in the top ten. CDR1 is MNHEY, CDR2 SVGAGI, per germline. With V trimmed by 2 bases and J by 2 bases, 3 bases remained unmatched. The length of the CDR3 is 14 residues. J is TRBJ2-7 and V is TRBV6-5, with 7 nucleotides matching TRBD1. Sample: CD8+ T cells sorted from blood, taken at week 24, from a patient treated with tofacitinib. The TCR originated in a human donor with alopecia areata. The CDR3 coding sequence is TGTGCCAGCAGTTACGGGACAGCGACCTACGAGCAGTACTTC. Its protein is CASSYGTATYEQYF.